The text below deals with one T cell receptor beta chain. The assay was immunoSEQ multiplex PCR, and TCRdb's table has in-frame clones only and misses some. The data show more than 70,000 clones, less than 90% seen once. This sample was included in a study of OX40 agonist ivuxolimab in advanced cancers. CDR1 and CDR2 (germline): KGHSH, LQKENI. This CDR3 is built from 13 residues. V was clipped by 2 bases and J by 3 bases, with 7 bases between them. The TCR comes from an adult with an advanced solid tumor such as melanoma, head and neck, liver or kidney cancer. This sample comprised CD4+ or CD8+ T cells sorted from blood, obtained in a trial of the OX40 agonist ivuxolimab. The chain employs TRBV18 and TRBJ1-2, with D perhaps TRBD1 (6 bases). CDR3 DNA: TGTGCCAGCTCACCAGGACAGCACTATGGCTACACCTTC. Translating it yields CASSPGQHYGYTF.